One and the same sample provided the 18 T cell receptor beta chains below, sequenced in a study of early T cells in non-severe SARS-CoV-2 infection. TCRdb re-called the 5' RACE reads through MiXCR, storing one row per CDR3 protein. The table lists about 60,000 distinct CDR3 sequences, 9.5% to 15% of them singletons, with around 3.5% in the top ten. The specimen was whole blood. These receptors all stem from an adult who was a healthcare worker with PCR-confirmed SARS-CoV-2 infection or an uninfected control (not recorded which).

CDR3 protein: CASSSWRDSSPGELFF. The CDR3 DNA is TGTGCCAGCAGCTCCTGGCGGGACTCTTCCCCCGGGGAGCTGTTTTTT. The chain couples TRBV7-2 to TRBJ2-2, with D perhaps TRBD2 (6 bases). The CDR3 consists of 16 residues. Trimming removed 4 bases at V and 6 bases at J, with 18 bases between. In germline, CDR1 is SGHTA, CDR2 FQGNSA.

This clonotype was detected only a few times. This chain uses TRBV9 with TRBJ2-4; TRBD2 might be the D (5 bases). Germline V gene lookup returns CDR1 SGDLS and CDR2 YYNGEE. The CDR3 runs 12 residues. V was pared by 5 bases and J by 9 bases, with 12 bases between. The CDR3 loop reads CASSSDWGIQYF. The CDR3 region has the DNA TGTGCCAGCAGTTCGGACTGGGGCATTCAGTACTTC.

This clonotype has a handful of counts. The chain couples TRBV6-5 to TRBJ2-7; D remains ambiguous. The CDR3 has 15 residues. V was clipped by 0 bases and J by 2 bases, with 11 bases between them. Germline V CDR1 and CDR2: MNHEY, SVGAGI. The CDR3 protein is CASSYSSGWPYEQYF. Written as DNA, the CDR3 is TGTGCCAGCAGTTACTCTTCAGGATGGCCCTACGAGCAGTACTTC.

The chain carries TRBV20-1 and TRBJ1-2; 9 nucleotides line up with TRBD1. V trimming: 6 bases; J trimming: 6 bases; junction bases outside the gene matches: 8. In germline, CDR1 is DFQATT, CDR2 SNEGSKA (reference sequence). This CDR3 contains 13 residues. The CDR3 DNA reads TGCAGTGCAGACCGGGACAGGGTTCATGGCTACACCTTC. Amino acids: CSADRDRVHGYTF.

The V call is TRBV7-9, the J call TRBJ1-5, with 9 nucleotides matching TRBD1. The CDR3 loop spans 14 amino acids. J lost 4 bases, V lost 8 bases, and 6 bases had no gene match. Per germline, CDR1 SEHNR and CDR2 FQNEAQ (reference sequence). The DNA of the CDR3 is TGTGCCAGCGGGTCCGGGACAGGGAATCAGCCCCAGCATTTT. Protein sequence: CASGSGTGNQPQHF.

In its sample, this clonotype was seen many times. The J gene is TRBJ2-1, the V gene TRBV7-3, with D uncertain. V was trimmed by 5 bases and J by 6 bases, leaving 20 bases between them. This CDR3 is 16 amino acids long. Germline values: CDR1 SGHTA, CDR2 FQGTGA. CDR3 sequence: CASSLFGPTTGNEQFF. The CDR3 region has the DNA TGTGCCAGCAGCCTCTTCGGGCCCACTACCGGCAATGAGCAGTTCTTC.

Ten or more counts support this clonotype. The chain is built from TRBV20-1 and TRBJ1-2; unclear D gene. Trimming took off 8 bases at V and 1 base at J, with 14 bases between the two ends. Germline lookup yields CDR1 DFQATT and CDR2 SNEGSKA (reference sequence). The CDR3 covers 13 residues. The CDR3 DNA reads as TGCAGTACTATGGCCAGACTTAACTATGGCTACACCTTC. Amino acids: CSTMARLNYGYTF.

This clonotype was found many times. J is TRBJ2-5 and V is TRBV5-1; D might be TRBD1 (6 bases). Germline lookup yields CDR1 SGHRS and CDR2 YFSETQ. There are 14 residues in the CDR3. Trimming took off 4 bases at V and 5 bases at J, with 15 bases between the two ends. CDR3 nucleotide sequence: TGCGCCAGCAGCAGCGTAAGGGGGTCGGAGACCCAGTACTTC. Translation: CASSSVRGSETQYF.

This clonotype was recorded once. The chain links TRBV28 to TRBJ2-1, with D perhaps matching TRBD2 (5 bases). The CDR3 consists of 15 residues. The V and J ends lost 5 bases and 4 bases respectively, with 15 bases between them. Germline V gene sequence: CDR1 MDHEN, CDR2 SYDVKM. CDR3 bases: TGTGCCAGCAGTCCCCCCGTGGGAGCTTACAATGAGCAGTTCTTC. This gives the protein CASSPPVGAYNEQFF.

This clonotype was detected ten times or more. The gene calls are TRBV30 and TRBJ1-3; TRBD1 matches at 7 bases. CDR3 length equals 17 residues. V was clipped by 1 base and J by 0 bases; unmatched bases: 9. Germline V gene sequence: CDR1 GTSNPN, CDR2 SVGIG (reference sequence). The CDR3 nucleotides read TGTGCCTGGAGTGCCAAGGACAGGACGAGCTCTGGAAACACCATATATTTT. Protein sequence: CAWSAKDRTSSGNTIYF.

The V call is TRBV28, the J call TRBJ2-7; a weak D match, TRBD2 (5 bases). CDR3 length: 13 residues. CDR1 and CDR2 (germline): MDHEN, SYDVKM. V lost 9 bases and J 3 bases, leaving 15 bases between the germline ends. The CDR3: CASALASLYEQYF. The CDR3 DNA follows: TGTGCCAGTGCGTTAGCTAGCCTCTACGAGCAGTACTTC. Filled out from reference TRBV28 and TRBJ2-7, the complete variable domain reads DVKVTQSSRYLVKRTGEKVFLECVQDMDHENMFWYRQDPGLGLRLIYFSYDVKMKEKGDIPEGYSVSREKKERFSLILESASTNQTSMYLCASALASLYEQYFGPGTRLTVT.

This clonotype was seen a few times. V is TRBV18 and J is TRBJ2-1; D not resolved. The germline gives CDR1 KGHSH, CDR2 LQKENI. This CDR3 contains 15 residues. V lost 2 bases and J lost 3, with 11 bases in between. The CDR3 DNA is TGTGCCAGCTCACCAGTAGCCCTTGGCTACAATGAGCAGTTCTTC. Translated: CASSPVALGYNEQFF.

This clonotype was detected many times. The chain carries TRBV7-2 and TRBJ2-1, with D possibly being TRBD1 (6 bases). The CDR3 is 12 residues long. V was shortened by 8 bases and J by 7 bases, with 12 bases between the two germline ends. The germline CDR1 and CDR2 sequences are SGHTA and FQGNSA. The chain's CDR3 is CASGGDVNEQFF. CDR3 coding DNA: TGTGCCAGCGGGGGCGATGTAAATGAGCAGTTCTTC.

V usage is TRBV2 and J usage is TRBJ2-2; D ambiguous. The CDR3 runs 13 residues. V lost 6 bases, J lost 5 bases, and 10 bases lay in between. Germline assignment: CDR1 SNHLY and CDR2 FYNNEI. The CDR3 spells CASRHQQTGELFF. The DNA for the CDR3 is TGTGCCAGCAGGCACCAACAGACCGGGGAGCTGTTTTTT.

This clonotype was detected a few times. The chain uses TRBV5-6 and TRBJ2-2, with D possibly TRBD2 on 5 matching bases. The germline V gene has CDR1 SGHDT and CDR2 YYEEEE. V was pared by 0 bases and J by 4 bases, with 10 bases between. The CDR3 contains 15 residues. CDR3 loop: CASSLGPGSTGELFF. CDR3 DNA sequence: TGTGCCAGCAGCTTGGGCCCGGGAAGCACCGGGGAGCTGTTTTTT. The entire variable domain, with the rest obtained from reference TRBV5-6 and TRBJ2-2, is as follows: DAGVTQSPTHLIKTRGQQVTLRCSPKSGHDTVSWYQQALGQGPQFIFQYYEEEERQRGNFPDRFSGHQFPNYSSELNVNALLLGDSALYLCASSLGPGSTGELFFGEGSRLTVL.

This clonotype was observed a few times. This rearrangement joins TRBV7-9 to TRBJ1-2; D might be TRBD1 (5 bases). CDR1 and CDR2 (germline): SEHNR, FQNEAQ (reference sequence). Trimming shortened V by 1 base and J by 6 bases, and 15 bases separated the two germline ends. CDR3 size: 15 residues. CDR3 sequence (DNA): TGTGCCAGCAGCTTAGAGAGGGGCAGGGTCCATGGCTACACCTTC. Translated: CASSLERGRVHGYTF.

This clonotype has at least ten counts. The V and J genes are TRBV7-6 and TRBJ2-7, with no clear D. The length of the CDR3 is 14 residues. The germline V gene encodes CDR1 SGHVS and CDR2 FNYEAQ. Trimming pared 5 bases from V and 1 base from J, leaving 12 bases between. The CDR3 is CASSQLGSSYEQYF. The CDR3 nucleotides are TGTGCCAGCAGCCAGCTAGGGTCTTCCTACGAGCAGTACTTC.

This clonotype was recorded a few times. The V gene is TRBV6-5, the J gene TRBJ2-5, with D perhaps matching TRBD2 (6 bases). CDR1 is MNHEY, CDR2 SVGAGI, per germline. Trimming took 0 bases from V and 5 from J, leaving 16 bases between them. The CDR3 runs to 16 residues. CDR3 sequence (DNA): TGTGCCAGCAGTTACTCGTGGGGGGAGGCCATGGAGACCCAGTACTTC. Protein sequence: CASSYSWGEAMETQYF.